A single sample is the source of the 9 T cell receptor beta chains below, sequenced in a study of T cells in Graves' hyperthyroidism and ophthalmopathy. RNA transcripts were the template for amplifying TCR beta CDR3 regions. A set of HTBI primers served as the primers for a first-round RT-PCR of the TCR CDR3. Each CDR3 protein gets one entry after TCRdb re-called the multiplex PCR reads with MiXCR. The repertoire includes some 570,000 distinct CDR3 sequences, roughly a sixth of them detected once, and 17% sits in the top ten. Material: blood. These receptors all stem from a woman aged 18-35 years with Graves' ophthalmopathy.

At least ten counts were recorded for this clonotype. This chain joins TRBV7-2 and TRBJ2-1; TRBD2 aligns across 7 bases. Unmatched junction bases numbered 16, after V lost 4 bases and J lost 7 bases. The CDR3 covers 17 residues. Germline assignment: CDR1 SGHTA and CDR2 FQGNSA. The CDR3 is CASSSPRSGGSSNEQFF. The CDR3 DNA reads TGTGCCAGCAGCTCACCCAGGTCCGGCGGGAGTAGTAATGAGCAGTTCTTC.

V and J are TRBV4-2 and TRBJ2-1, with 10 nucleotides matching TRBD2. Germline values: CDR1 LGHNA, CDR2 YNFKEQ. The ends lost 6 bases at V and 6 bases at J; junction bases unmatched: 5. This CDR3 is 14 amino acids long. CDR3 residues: CASRTVAGGNEQFF. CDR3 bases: TGTGCCAGCAGAACCGTAGCGGGAGGCAATGAGCAGTTCTTC.

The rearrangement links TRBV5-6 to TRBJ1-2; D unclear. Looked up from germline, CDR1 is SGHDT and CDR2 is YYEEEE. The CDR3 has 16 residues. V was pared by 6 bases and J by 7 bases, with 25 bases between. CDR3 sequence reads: CASIIRPEELSGGYTF. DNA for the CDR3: TGTGCCAGCATTATTCGTCCTGAGGAACTTTCCGGTGGCTACACCTTC.

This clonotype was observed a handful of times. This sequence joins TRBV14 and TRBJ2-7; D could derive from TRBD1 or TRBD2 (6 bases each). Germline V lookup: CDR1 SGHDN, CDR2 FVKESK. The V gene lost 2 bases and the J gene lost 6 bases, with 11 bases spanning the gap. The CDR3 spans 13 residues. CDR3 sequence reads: CASSQLQGGEQYF. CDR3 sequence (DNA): TGTGCCAGCAGCCAACTACAGGGAGGCGAGCAGTACTTC.

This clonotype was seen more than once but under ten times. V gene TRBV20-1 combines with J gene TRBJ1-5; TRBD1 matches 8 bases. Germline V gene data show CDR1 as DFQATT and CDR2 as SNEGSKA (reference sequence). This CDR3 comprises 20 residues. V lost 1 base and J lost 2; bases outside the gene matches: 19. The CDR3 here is CSARAFRGSGGVVGNQPQHF. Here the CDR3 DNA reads TGCAGTGCTAGAGCCTTCCGGGGGTCAGGGGGCGTAGTAGGCAATCAGCCCCAGCATTTT.

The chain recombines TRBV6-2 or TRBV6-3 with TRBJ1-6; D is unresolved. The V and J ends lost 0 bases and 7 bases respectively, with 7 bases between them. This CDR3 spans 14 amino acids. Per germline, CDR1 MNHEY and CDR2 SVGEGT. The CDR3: CASSYSNLNSPLHF. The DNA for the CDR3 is TGTGCCAGCAGTTACTCGAACCTGAATTCACCCCTCCACTTT.

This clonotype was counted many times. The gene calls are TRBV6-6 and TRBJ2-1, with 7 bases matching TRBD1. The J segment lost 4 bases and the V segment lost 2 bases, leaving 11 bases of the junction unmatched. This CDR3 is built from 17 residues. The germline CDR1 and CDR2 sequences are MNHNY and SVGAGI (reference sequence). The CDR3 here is CASSYGQGVISYNEQFF. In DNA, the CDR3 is TGTGCCAGCAGTTACGGGCAGGGGGTAATCTCGTACAATGAGCAGTTCTTC.

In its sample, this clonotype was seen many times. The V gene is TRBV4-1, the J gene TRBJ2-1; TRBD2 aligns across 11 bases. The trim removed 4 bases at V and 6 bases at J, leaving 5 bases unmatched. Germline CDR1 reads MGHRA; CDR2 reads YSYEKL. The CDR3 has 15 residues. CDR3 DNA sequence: TGCGCCAGCAGCCGTACTAGCGGGAGTGGCAATGAGCAGTTCTTC. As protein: CASSRTSGSGNEQFF.

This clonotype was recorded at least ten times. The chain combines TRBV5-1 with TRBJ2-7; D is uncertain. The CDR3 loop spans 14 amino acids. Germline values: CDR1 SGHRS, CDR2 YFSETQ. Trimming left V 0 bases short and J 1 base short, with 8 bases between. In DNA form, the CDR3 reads TGCGCCAGCAGCTTGGAGCCAGATTCCTACGAGCAGTACTTC. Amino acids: CASSLEPDSYEQYF.